Presented here are 27 T cell receptor beta chains from one specimen sequenced in a study of blood T cell repertoires in COVID-19. Profiled with immunoSEQ multiplex PCR; TCRdb holds only in-frame clones, not every one. In the table there are roughly 50,000 clones, around 90% of which are singletons. The sample comprised peripheral blood. The receptor set was obtained from a human donor in a cohort sampled during active COVID-19.

This chain links TRBV29-1 with TRBJ2-3; 12 bases line up with TRBD1. Germline V lookup: CDR1 SQVTM, CDR2 ANQGSEA. The trim removed 7 bases at V and 4 bases at J, leaving 9 bases unmatched. The CDR3 extends over 15 amino acids. The CDR3 DNA follows: TGCAGCGCCAAATCGGGGACAGGGGGCGCAGATACGCAGTATTTT. This gives the protein CSAKSGTGGADTQYF.

This clone has a single count. The gene calls are TRBV7-2 and TRBJ2-3; D ambiguous. The V end lost 5 bases, the J end lost 0 bases, and 9 bases lay between the germline ends. Per germline, CDR1 SGHTA and CDR2 FQGNSA. The CDR3 sequence is 14 residues long. The CDR3 nucleotides read TGTGCCAGCAGCCAAATTTTTAGCACAGATACGCAGTATTTT. As protein: CASSQIFSTDTQYF. Drawing the rest from reference TRBV7-2 and TRBJ2-3, the complete variable domain is GAGVSQSPSNKVTEKGKDVELRCDPISGHTALYWYRQSLGQGLEFLIYFQGNSAPDKSGLPSDRFSAERTGGSVSTLTIQRTQQEDSAVYLCASSQIFSTDTQYFGPGTRLTVL.

This chain joins TRBV19 and TRBJ2-7; D remains unclear. The CDR3 covers 14 residues. Germline CDR1 reads LNHDA; CDR2 reads SQIVND (reference sequence). The ends were cut back, 3 bases at V and 0 bases at J, with 9 bases in the middle. In DNA, the CDR3 is TGTGCCAGTAGTATTTGGAGTGACTCCTACGAGCAGTACTTC. Protein sequence: CASSIWSDSYEQYF.

This clone was observed once. The genes are TRBV6-5 and TRBJ2-5; 9 nucleotides align to TRBD2. The junction had 6 bases not matched to a gene; V was cut back by 2 bases and J by 5 bases. The CDR3 is made up of 15 amino acids. Germline V gene data show CDR1 as MNHEY and CDR2 as SVGAGI. Here the CDR3 DNA reads TGTGCCAGCAGTTACGGTGGCGGGGGGGCGGAGACCCAGTACTTC. Amino acids: CASSYGGGGAETQYF.

The rearrangement links TRBV6-5 to TRBJ2-5; 9 bases align to TRBD1. The V and J ends lost 6 bases and 6 bases, in that order; junction bases with no gene match: 11. The length of the CDR3 is 15 residues. Germline values: CDR1 MNHEY, CDR2 SVGAGI. The CDR3 DNA sequence: TGTGCCAGCAGCCCCACAGGGGGCGAAGGAAAGACCCAGTACTTC. This sequence encodes CASSPTGGEGKTQYF.

The chain is built from TRBV6-5 and TRBJ2-5, with 9 bases matching TRBD2. CDR1 MNHEY and CDR2 SVGAGI come from the germline V gene. J lost 8 bases, V lost 5 bases, and 12 bases had no gene match. The CDR3 covers 15 residues. The CDR3 spells CASSIWTSAGSTQYF. In DNA, the CDR3 is TGTGCCAGCAGTATTTGGACTAGCGCGGGGAGTACCCAGTACTTC.

This chain joins TRBV7-9 and TRBJ2-7; 7 nucleotides match TRBD1. This CDR3 is built from 17 residues. Germline CDR1 is SEHNR and CDR2 is FQNEAQ (reference sequence). With V trimmed by 1 base and J by 2 bases, 11 bases remained unmatched. The CDR3 DNA sequence: TGTGCCAGCAGCTTAGTAGCAGGGGGAATGGGGACCTACGAGCAGTACTTC. Amino acids: CASSLVAGGMGTYEQYF. Combining the CDR3 with reference TRBV7-9 and TRBJ2-7 gives the whole variable domain DTGVSQNPRHKITKRGQNVTFRCDPISEHNRLYWYRQTLGQGPEFLTYFQNEAQLEKSRLLSDRFSAERPKGSFSTLEIQRTEQGDSAMYLCASSLVAGGMGTYEQYFGPGTRLTVT.

This chain links TRBV5-1 with TRBJ1-2, with D possibly matching TRBD1 (5 bases). The CDR3 sequence is 14 residues long. V gave up 1 base and J gave up 2 bases, with 9 bases separating them. Germline V gene sequence: CDR1 SGHRS, CDR2 YFSETQ. CDR3 DNA sequence: TGCGCCAGCAGCTTGACAGGCGACAACTATGGCTACACCTTC. Its translation is CASSLTGDNYGYTF.

The CDR3: CASSDPSSTEETQYF. In DNA form, the CDR3 reads TGCGCCAGCAGTGACCCTAGTAGTACGGAAGAGACCCAGTACTTC. This chain connects TRBV10-1 to TRBJ2-5; D gene uncertain. Trimming removed 3 bases at V and 3 bases at J, with 14 bases between. The CDR3 totals 15 residues. Germline CDR1 is WNHNN and CDR2 is SYGVQD (reference sequence).

This clone has just a few counts. CDR3 DNA: TGTGCCAGCAGCTACGGGACTTCCTACGAGCAGTACTTC. Protein: CASSYGTSYEQYF. The chain has TRBV5-6 and TRBJ2-7; possible D gene TRBD2, 6 bases. This CDR3 has 13 residues. From germline, CDR1 is SGHDT and CDR2 YYEEEE. V lost 3 bases to trimming and J lost 1 base, with 8 bases between them.

This sequence joins TRBV2 and TRBJ1-3; D not resolved. Per the germline V gene, CDR1 is SNHLY and CDR2 is FYNNEI. Trimming took 6 bases from V and 0 from J, leaving 9 bases between them. The CDR3 runs 14 residues. CDR3 sequence reads: CASRYASSGNTIYF. The CDR3 DNA reads TGTGCCAGCAGATACGCCAGCTCTGGAAACACCATATATTTT.

This clone was seen more than once but under ten times. CDR3 in DNA: TGTGCCAGCAGCCCGGGACAGGGGGCGAGTTCACCCCTCCACTTT. Translating gives CASSPGQGASSPLHF. This chain connects TRBV5-4 to TRBJ1-6; 12 bases are a match to TRBD1. The germline V gene has CDR1 SGHNT and CDR2 YYREEE (reference sequence). The CDR3 has 15 amino acids. Trimming cost V 4 bases and J 9 bases; bases outside gene matches: 5.

The rearrangement links TRBV6-2 or TRBV6-3 to TRBJ2-5; the D is unclear. CDR3 length equals 17 residues. Germline CDR1 is MNHEY and CDR2 is SVGEGT. Between the trimmed V and J ends, which lost 0 bases and 1 base, there was a span of 15 bases. CDR3 loop: CASSYSILRVAQETQYF. The CDR3 DNA reads as TGTGCCAGCAGTTACTCGATTCTTCGAGTAGCCCAAGAGACCCAGTACTTC.

This chain links TRBV5-4 with TRBJ2-3; unclear D gene. CDR3 length: 13 residues. The V and J ends lost 1 base and 3 bases respectively, with 6 bases between them. The germline V gene has CDR1 SGHNT and CDR2 YYREEE (reference sequence). The CDR3 spells CASSLYVTDTQYF. The CDR3 coding sequence is TGTGCCAGCAGCTTGTATGTAACAGATACGCAGTATTTT.

The rearrangement joins TRBV7-2 to TRBJ1-2; perhaps TRBD1 as D (5 bases). Germline CDR1 reads SGHTA; CDR2 reads FQGNSA. This CDR3 has 13 amino acids. V gave up 2 bases and J gave up 2 bases, with 6 bases separating them. The CDR3 is CASSLQGNYGYTF. DNA for the CDR3: TGTGCCAGCAGCTTACAGGGCAACTATGGCTACACCTTC.

The chain couples TRBV7-8 to TRBJ1-4; D unclear. CDR1 is SGHVS and CDR2 is FQNEAQ in the germline V gene. This CDR3 contains 14 residues. Trimming pared 2 bases from V and 3 bases from J, leaving 7 bases between. CDR3 region: CASSLWGANEKLFF. In DNA form, the CDR3 reads TGTGCCAGCAGCTTATGGGGAGCTAATGAAAAACTGTTTTTT.

Only one count was recorded for this clone. The chain joins TRBV7-9 to TRBJ1-1; TRBD1 is a possible D gene (6 bases). Germline-derived CDR1 and CDR2 are SEHNR and FQNEAQ (reference sequence). The length of the CDR3 is 15 residues. V was pared by 5 bases and J by 3 bases, with 16 bases between. The CDR3 DNA follows: TGTGCCAGCAGCCGTTCGGGGGGCACCCACACTGAAGCTTTCTTT. Translation: CASSRSGGTHTEAFF.

This clone was detected only once. This chain joins TRBV19 and TRBJ2-3; 7 bases are shared with TRBD1. V shed 3 bases and J 3 bases; nucleotides not matched to a gene: 3. This CDR3 has 14 residues. CDR1 is LNHDA and CDR2 is SQIVND in the germline V gene (reference sequence). The CDR3 protein is CASSIPTGTDTQYF. The CDR3 nucleotides read TGTGCCAGTAGTATCCCGACAGGGACAGATACGCAGTATTTT. Filled out from reference TRBV19 and TRBJ2-3, the complete variable domain reads DGGITQSPKYLFRKEGQNVTLSCEQNLNHDAMYWYRQDPGQGLRLIYYSQIVNDFQKGDIAEGYSVSREKKESFPLTVTSAQKNPTAFYLCASSIPTGTDTQYFGPGTRLTVL.

The CDR3: CAIARQGLYEQYF. CDR3 coding DNA: TGTGCCATAGCTCGACAGGGCCTTTACGAGCAGTACTTC. The chain uses TRBV12-3 or TRBV12-4 and TRBJ2-7; 7 nucleotides align to TRBD1. Trimming at V came to 10 bases and at J to 4 bases, leaving 10 bases not matched to a gene. The CDR3 totals 13 residues.

The chain uses TRBV6-6 and TRBJ2-2; D unresolved. Germline V gene lookup returns CDR1 MNHNY and CDR2 SVGAGI (reference sequence). V lost 6 bases and J lost 3, with 14 bases in between. This CDR3 spans 15 amino acids. The CDR3 here is CASRETPPDTGELFF. The CDR3 DNA reads TGTGCCAGCAGAGAAACACCTCCTGACACCGGGGAGCTGTTTTTT.

This chain uses TRBV27 with TRBJ1-6; D is ambiguous. This CDR3 contains 15 residues. Trimming removed 2 bases at V and 0 bases at J, with 5 bases between. The germline gives CDR1 MNHEY, CDR2 SMNVEV (reference sequence). CDR3 coding DNA: TGTGCCAGCAGTTTACAGGACTCCTATAATTCACCCCTCCACTTT. Protein sequence: CASSLQDSYNSPLHF.

The chain joins TRBV6-6 to TRBJ1-1, with D possibly being TRBD1 (6 bases). CDR1 and CDR2 from the germline V gene are MNHNY and SVGAGI (reference sequence). The CDR3 has 15 amino acids. V lost 4 bases, J lost 2 bases, and 14 bases lay in between. CDR3 sequence: CASSSSDRYNTEAFF. For the CDR3, the DNA is TGTGCCAGCAGTTCCTCTGACAGGTATAACACTGAAGCTTTCTTT.

The chain uses TRBV4-3 and TRBJ2-3, with 10 bases identical to TRBD2. The germline V gene encodes CDR1 LGHNA and CDR2 YSLEER. This CDR3 comprises 17 residues. V lost 2 bases, J lost 1 base, and 6 bases stayed unmatched. The CDR3 reads CASSQQRGGQRTDTQYF. CDR3 nucleotides: TGCGCCAGCAGCCAACAGCGGGGGGGCCAGCGCACAGATACGCAGTATTTT.

The chain recombines TRBV9 with TRBJ2-7, with a tentative D call TRBD1 (5 bases). This CDR3 spans 17 amino acids. Germline lookup yields CDR1 SGDLS and CDR2 YYNGEE. Trimming stripped 0 bases from V and 4 bases from J, with 20 bases between. CDR3 coding DNA: TGTGCCAGCAGCGTAGGGGGCCATGCGGCGAACCTATACGAGCAGTACTTC. This translates into CASSVGGHAANLYEQYF.

This sequence joins TRBV30 and TRBJ1-4; D remains ambiguous. The CDR3 is made up of 13 amino acids. CDR1 and CDR2 (germline): GTSNPN, SVGIG (reference sequence). The V and J ends lost 0 bases and 4 bases respectively, with 6 bases between them. The CDR3 protein is CAWSVHINEKLFF. Written as DNA, the CDR3 is TGTGCCTGGAGTGTACACATTAATGAAAAACTGTTTTTT.

This rearrangement joins TRBV28 to TRBJ1-1, with 11 bases matching TRBD1. Unmatched junction bases numbered 2, after V lost 3 bases and J lost 5 bases. Germline loops: CDR1 MDHEN, CDR2 SYDVKM. There are 14 residues in the CDR3. The CDR3 spells CASSLGQGGTEAFF. The DNA for the CDR3 is TGTGCCAGCAGTTTGGGACAGGGGGGTACTGAAGCTTTCTTT. Full variable domain (rest looked up from reference TRBV28 and TRBJ1-1): DVKVTQSSRYLVKRTGEKVFLECVQDMDHENMFWYRQDPGLGLRLIYFSYDVKMKEKGDIPEGYSVSREKKERFSLILESASTNQTSMYLCASSLGQGGTEAFFGQGTRLTVV.

The chain combines TRBV7-4 with TRBJ2-7, with a possible D match to TRBD1 (6 bases). Looked up from germline, CDR1 is SGHVT and CDR2 is SQSDAQ. V was shortened by 1 base and J by 2 bases, with 6 bases between the two germline ends. This CDR3 spans 13 amino acids. CDR3 sequence reads: CASSLDRAYEQYF. The CDR3 DNA follows: TGTGCCAGCAGCTTAGACAGGGCCTACGAGCAGTACTTC.